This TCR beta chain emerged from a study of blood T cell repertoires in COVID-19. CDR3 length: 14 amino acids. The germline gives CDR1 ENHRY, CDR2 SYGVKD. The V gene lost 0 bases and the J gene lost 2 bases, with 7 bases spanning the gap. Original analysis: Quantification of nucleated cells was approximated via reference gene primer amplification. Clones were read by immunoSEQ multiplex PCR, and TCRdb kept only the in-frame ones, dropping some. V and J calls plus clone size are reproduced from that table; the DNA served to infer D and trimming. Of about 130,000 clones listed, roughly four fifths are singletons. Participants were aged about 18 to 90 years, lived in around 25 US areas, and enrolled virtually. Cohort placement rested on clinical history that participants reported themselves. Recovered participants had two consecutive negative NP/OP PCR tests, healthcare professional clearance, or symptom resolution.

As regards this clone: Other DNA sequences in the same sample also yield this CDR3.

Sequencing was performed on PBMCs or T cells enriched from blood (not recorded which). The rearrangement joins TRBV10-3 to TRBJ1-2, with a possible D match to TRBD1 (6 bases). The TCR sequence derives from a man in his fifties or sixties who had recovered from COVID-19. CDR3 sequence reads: CAISESGQNYGYTF. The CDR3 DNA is TGTGCCATCAGTGAGTCCGGACAGAACTATGGCTACACCTTC.